One sample yielded the 20 T cell receptor beta chains listed below, sequenced in a study of blood T cell repertoires in COVID-19. The data were produced by immunoSEQ multiplex PCR, yet TCRdb's version contains in-frame clones alone and is incomplete. The sample holds about 210,000 clones, roughly four fifths seen once. Sequencing input: peripheral blood. The receptors were sampled from a woman between 50 and 59 years old with active or convalescent COVID-19.

This rearrangement joins TRBV10-3 to TRBJ2-5, with D hard to call. In germline, CDR1 is ENHRY, CDR2 SYGVKD. V dropped 4 bases and J dropped 5 bases, with 8 bases sitting between them. The CDR3 extends over 12 amino acids. The CDR3, as DNA: TGTGCCATCAGTGGGGCAGGCGAGACCCAGTACTTC. Translation: CAISGAGETQYF.

This chain links TRBV7-9 with TRBJ1-5, with 10 positions matching TRBD1. The trim removed 5 bases at V and 2 bases at J, leaving 6 bases unmatched. The CDR3 covers 16 residues. Germline V lookup: CDR1 SEHNR, CDR2 FQNEAQ (reference sequence). This CDR3 is CASSHGDRGRNQPQHF. DNA of the CDR3: TGTGCCAGCAGCCACGGGGACAGGGGTCGCAATCAGCCCCAGCATTTT.

The V gene is TRBV28, the J gene TRBJ2-7; 7 bases fit TRBD1. The V gene end was trimmed by 5 bases and the J gene end by 4 bases; junction bases not matched to a gene: 2. Per the germline V gene, CDR1 is MDHEN and CDR2 is SYDVKM. There are 12 residues in the CDR3. CDR3 sequence (DNA): TGTGCCAGCAGTGAACAGGGGTACGAGCAGTACTTC. This codes for CASSEQGYEQYF. Filled out from reference TRBV28 and TRBJ2-7, the complete variable domain reads DVKVTQSSRYLVKRTGEKVFLECVQDMDHENMFWYRQDPGLGLRLIYFSYDVKMKEKGDIPEGYSVSREKKERFSLILESASTNQTSMYLCASSEQGYEQYFGPGTRLTVT.

This clone was counted a single time. The CDR3: CASSQGSAMNTEAFF. CDR3 sequence (DNA): TGTGCCAGCAGCCAAGGCAGTGCCATGAACACTGAAGCTTTCTTT. This sequence joins TRBV3-1 (or the pseudogene TRBV3-2) and TRBJ1-1; D uncertain. The germline V and J ends were trimmed by 1 base and 0 bases, with 9 bases remaining between them. This CDR3 region has 15 residues. From germline, CDR1 is LGHDT and CDR2 YNNKEL (reference sequence).

The genes are TRBV6-5 and TRBJ2-7; a weak D match, TRBD1 (6 bases). The CDR3 contains 14 residues. The germline V and J ends were trimmed by 6 bases and 2 bases, with 14 bases remaining between them. Germline V lookup: CDR1 MNHEY, CDR2 SVGAGI. The CDR3 DNA reads TGTGCCAGCAGACAACTCAGGGGTCCCTACGAGCAGTACTTC. Translating gives CASRQLRGPYEQYF.

This clone has just one count. The chain carries TRBV5-4 and TRBJ1-5; unclear D gene. The CDR3 runs to 14 residues. Germline loops: CDR1 SGHNT, CDR2 YYREEE (reference sequence). Trimming pared 3 bases from V and 5 bases from J, leaving 12 bases between. In DNA, the CDR3 is TGTGCCAGCAGCTCCGGCCCCGGGGATCAGCCCCAGCATTTT. Protein sequence: CASSSGPGDQPQHF.

The chain joins TRBV5-8 to TRBJ1-1; D uncertain. Germline-derived CDR1 and CDR2 are SGHTS and YDEGEE. This CDR3 region has 16 residues. V lost 4 bases, J lost 1 base, and 17 bases lay in between. In nucleotides, the CDR3 is TGTGCCAGCAGCGAGTTGGGCCGTGGCAAGAACACTGAAGCTTTCTTT. Protein: CASSELGRGKNTEAFF. Filled out from reference TRBV5-8 and TRBJ1-1, the complete variable domain reads EAGVTQSPTHLIKTRGQQATLRCSPISGHTSVYWYQQALGLGLQFLLWYDEGEERNRGNFPPRFSGRQFPNYSSELNVNALELEDSALYLCASSELGRGKNTEAFFGQGTRLTVV.

This clone was seen a few times. The V call is TRBV27, the J call TRBJ1-5, with a tentative D call TRBD1 (5 bases). Trimming pared 5 bases from V and 6 bases from J, leaving 11 bases between. The CDR3 extends over 13 amino acids. Germline-derived CDR1 and CDR2 are MNHEY and SMNVEV (reference sequence). In DNA form, the CDR3 reads TGTGCCAGCAGTGGGGGGGGGAGTCAGCCCCAGCATTTT. Translation: CASSGGGSQPQHF.

This chain uses TRBV25-1 with TRBJ2-3; 12 positions agree with TRBD2. Germline V gene data show CDR1 as MGHDK and CDR2 as SYGVNS. After removal of 6 bases from V and 2 bases from J, the junction contained 6 bases not matched to a gene. This CDR3 region has 16 residues. CDR3 protein: CASRLTSGGITDTQYF. The CDR3 coding sequence is TGTGCCAGCAGACTAACTAGCGGGGGGATCACAGATACGCAGTATTTT.

The chain links TRBV7-9 to TRBJ1-2; a weak D match, TRBD1 (6 bases). Germline-derived CDR1 and CDR2 are SEHNR and FQNEAQ (reference sequence). Trimming left V 3 bases short and J 0 bases short, with 14 bases between. CDR3 length equals 16 residues. The CDR3 loop is CASSFLRGPTNYGYTF. As DNA, the CDR3 is TGTGCCAGCAGCTTTCTCAGGGGACCGACTAACTATGGCTACACCTTC.

The chain recombines TRBV3-1 (or the pseudogene TRBV3-2) with TRBJ1-2; D gene ambiguous. From germline, CDR1 is LGHDT and CDR2 YNNKEL (reference sequence). V dropped 3 bases and J dropped 6 bases, with 8 bases sitting between them. The CDR3 runs 12 residues. In DNA, the CDR3 is TGTGCCAGCAGCCAGGGGAGGAATGGCTACACCTTC. This sequence encodes CASSQGRNGYTF.

The chain employs TRBV10-3 and TRBJ2-3, with TRBD2 matching over 8 bases. From germline, CDR1 is ENHRY and CDR2 SYGVKD. The CDR3 covers 14 residues. With V trimmed by 6 bases and J by 5 bases, 7 bases remained unmatched. CDR3 region: CAIRSGTSGDTQYF. CDR3 nucleotide sequence: TGTGCCATCAGGTCGGGAACTAGCGGAGATACGCAGTATTTT.

The chain carries TRBV10-2 and TRBJ1-1; the D is unclear. The V and J ends lost 0 bases and 5 bases respectively, with 13 bases between them. Germline V gives CDR1 WSHSY, CDR2 SAAADI. This CDR3 is 15 amino acids long. CDR3 region: CASSESSSLRTEAFF. CDR3 DNA: TGCGCCAGCAGTGAGTCGAGTTCTTTGAGGACTGAAGCTTTCTTT.

This rearrangement joins TRBV6-5 to TRBJ1-1; D might be TRBD1 (6 bases). V lost 7 bases, J lost 10 bases, and 19 bases lay in between. The CDR3 is made up of 13 amino acids. Germline CDR1 MNHEY, CDR2 SVGAGI. CDR3 region: CASTHLTGGRAFF. The CDR3 coding sequence is TGTGCCAGCACTCACCTGACAGGCGGGCGAGCTTTCTTT.

The chain has TRBV5-6 and TRBJ2-2; 7 bases are a match to TRBD1. The germline V gene has CDR1 SGHDT and CDR2 YYEEEE. V dropped 4 bases and J dropped 3; count of bases not matched to a gene: 6. This CDR3 has 15 amino acids. The chain's CDR3 is CASSLVDRDTGELFF. The CDR3 nucleotides read TGTGCCAGCAGCCTCGTTGACAGGGACACCGGGGAGCTGTTTTTT.

This clone was counted only a few times. CDR3 loop: CASSLGTSGSGYEQYF. The CDR3 nucleotides are TGTGCCAGCAGCCTCGGGACTAGCGGGAGTGGTTACGAGCAGTACTTC. The V and J genes are TRBV7-6 and TRBJ2-7; TRBD2 matches 14 bases. Trimming at V came to 5 bases and at J to 4 bases, leaving 7 bases not matched to a gene. Germline V CDR1 and CDR2: SGHVS, FNYEAQ. The CDR3 loop spans 16 amino acids.

V gene TRBV18 combines with J gene TRBJ1-2; weak D call: TRBD1 (5 bases). V shed 3 bases and J shed 4 bases, with 18 bases lying between them. The CDR3 extends over 16 amino acids. Per the germline V gene, CDR1 is KGHSH and CDR2 is LQKENI. Written as DNA, the CDR3 is TGTGCCAGCTCACCGATCAGGGATAGCTCTTCCTATGGCTACACCTTC. Translating it yields CASSPIRDSSSYGYTF.

The rearrangement uses TRBV7-9 and TRBJ2-1, with D possibly TRBD1 on 5 matching bases. The germline V gene encodes CDR1 SEHNR and CDR2 FQNEAQ (reference sequence). This CDR3 contains 14 residues. V dropped 1 base and J dropped 3 bases, with 7 bases sitting between them. The CDR3 DNA reads as TGTGCCAGCAGCTTAGAACAGGACTACAATGAGCAGTTCTTC. It codes for CASSLEQDYNEQFF.

This clone was counted once. The rearrangement links TRBV4-1 to TRBJ1-6; 7 positions match TRBD1. The ends lost 0 bases at V and 7 bases at J; junction bases unmatched: 6. Germline values: CDR1 MGHRA, CDR2 YSYEKL. The CDR3 is 16 residues long. CDR3 sequence: CASSQDLGQRNSPLHF. CDR3 DNA sequence: TGCGCCAGCAGCCAAGATTTGGGACAGCGAAATTCACCCCTCCACTTT.

The J gene is TRBJ2-5, the V gene TRBV18; a weak D match, TRBD1 (6 bases). The CDR3 runs to 13 residues. Germline V gives CDR1 KGHSH, CDR2 LQKENI. The V end was cut by 6 bases, the J end by 3 bases, with 11 bases between. CDR3 DNA sequence: TGTGCCAGCTCCCCATACAGGGAAGAGACCCAGTACTTC. It translates to CASSPYREETQYF.